The 24 T cell receptor beta chains below all came from one sample that was sequenced in a study of blood T cells in healthy people across ages. Through a sample-barcoded 5' primer and a J-beta primer mix, a second PCR was run for roughly 6 to 12 cycles. TCRdb redid the calling of the 5' RACE reads with MiXCR, one entry per CDR3 protein. The repertoire has about a million distinct CDR3 sequences, about 53% of them found once; the top ten carry over 20%. Sequenced: blood. These TCRs come from an older woman in good health.

The chain couples TRBV20-1 to TRBJ2-7; 11 positions agree with TRBD2. Germline V gene sequence: CDR1 DFQATT, CDR2 SNEGSKA (reference sequence). This CDR3 spans 14 amino acids. J gave up 3 bases and V 6 bases, and 7 bases lay outside the gene matches. CDR3 sequence (DNA): TGCAGTGCCGGCCCCGGGACTAGCGGCTACGAGCAGTACTTC. As protein: CSAGPGTSGYEQYF.

The chain employs TRBV2 and TRBJ2-6; D uncertain. The V gene's germline CDR1 is SNHLY and CDR2 FYNNEI. V was trimmed by 6 bases and J by 0 bases, leaving 12 bases between them. The CDR3 runs 16 residues. The CDR3 spells CASSESQISGANVLTF. CDR3 coding DNA: TGTGCCAGCAGCGAGTCTCAGATCTCTGGGGCCAACGTCCTGACTTTC.

The gene calls are TRBV15 and TRBJ2-1; D is possibly TRBD1 (5 bases). CDR1 and CDR2 from the germline V gene are LNHNV and YYDKDF (reference sequence). Trimming removed 2 bases at V and 0 bases at J, with 11 bases between. The CDR3 is 16 residues long. CDR3 loop: CATSRSLGPSYNEQFF. The CDR3 region has the DNA TGTGCCACCAGCAGATCCCTGGGGCCCTCCTACAATGAGCAGTTCTTC.

The chain employs TRBV29-1 and TRBJ2-3, with 10 bases that match TRBD2. Germline loops: CDR1 SQVTM, CDR2 ANQGSEA. This CDR3 is 15 amino acids long. J was trimmed by 5 bases and V by 7 bases; bases with no gene match: 12. The CDR3 region has the DNA TGCAGCGCCGAGTTTCTAGCGGGAGTAATAGATACGCAGTATTTT. Encoded protein: CSAEFLAGVIDTQYF.

This clonotype was picked up a small number of times. This chain links TRBV7-9 with TRBJ2-1; tentative D call: TRBD1 (5 bases). This CDR3 contains 14 residues. Trimming removed 1 base at V and 7 bases at J, with 11 bases between. The germline CDR1 and CDR2 sequences are SEHNR and FQNEAQ (reference sequence). The CDR3 loop is CASSLVLGVNEQFF. The CDR3 nucleotides read TGTGCCAGCAGCTTAGTCCTAGGGGTTAATGAGCAGTTCTTC.

The rearrangement links TRBV7-2 to TRBJ2-7; D may match TRBD1 or TRBD2 (5 bases each). Deletions cut 5 bases from V and 0 bases from J, with 14 bases between. CDR1 is SGHTA and CDR2 is FQGNSA in the germline V gene. This CDR3 is 15 amino acids long. The CDR3 DNA sequence: TGTGCCAGCAGCAAGGGACGAGCGTCCTCCTACGAGCAGTACTTC. Protein sequence: CASSKGRASSYEQYF.

CDR3 DNA sequence: TGCGCCAGCGGACCGGGACTAGCGGGAGGTGAGCAGTTCTTC. It yields the protein CASGPGLAGGEQFF. J is TRBJ2-1 and V is TRBV4-3, with 15 bases identical to TRBD2. The trim removed 8 bases at V and 9 bases at J, leaving 5 bases unmatched. The CDR3 runs 14 residues. The germline CDR1 and CDR2 sequences are LGHNA and YSLEER.

V usage is TRBV2 and J usage is TRBJ1-6; D ambiguous. Germline V gene data show CDR1 as SNHLY and CDR2 as FYNNEI. Trimming pared 10 bases from V and 10 bases from J, leaving 11 bases between. The CDR3 runs to 11 residues. The DNA of the CDR3 is TGTGCCACCGGTCTTAGGTCACCCCTCCACTTT. Protein: CATGLRSPLHF.

The genes are TRBV12-3 or TRBV12-4 and TRBJ2-2; D is unresolved. V gave up 3 bases and J gave up 5 bases, with 19 bases separating them. The CDR3 covers 17 residues. CDR3 sequence: CASSLAGPIMQTGELFF. The DNA for the CDR3 is TGTGCCAGCAGTTTGGCAGGCCCAATAATGCAGACCGGGGAGCTGTTTTTT.

The genes are TRBV10-2 and TRBJ2-3; TRBD2 matches 9 bases. This CDR3 contains 16 residues. CDR1 WSHSY and CDR2 SAAADI come from the germline V gene. The junction had 7 bases not matched to a gene; V was cut back by 3 bases and J by 3 bases. In DNA, the CDR3 is TGCGCCAGCAGTGATGGGTTAGCGGGGGATACAGATACGCAGTATTTT. It codes for CASSDGLAGDTDTQYF.

The chain joins TRBV12-3 or TRBV12-4 to TRBJ2-5; 9 nucleotides agree with TRBD1. This CDR3 contains 16 residues. Trimming took 5 bases from V and 5 from J; bases not matched to a gene: 12. This CDR3 is CASSVLPQGAGETQYF. As DNA, the CDR3 is TGTGCCAGCAGTGTCTTGCCACAGGGGGCAGGGGAGACCCAGTACTTC.

This clonotype was detected a few times. The chain recombines TRBV5-1 with TRBJ2-3; 7 bases line up with TRBD2. J gave up 2 bases and V 4 bases, and 7 bases lay outside the gene matches. Looked up from germline, CDR1 is SGHRS and CDR2 is YFSETQ. There are 15 residues in the CDR3. CDR3 residues: CASSPGGPPTDTQYF. The DNA for the CDR3 is TGCGCCAGCAGCCCGGGAGGCCCACCCACAGATACGCAGTATTTT.

Written as DNA, the CDR3 is TGTGCCAGCACGAAGCGTACCAAAGAGACCCAGTACTTC. It is translated as CASTKRTKETQYF. The chain employs TRBV2 and TRBJ2-5; no clear D. CDR3 length: 13 amino acids. Per germline, CDR1 SNHLY and CDR2 FYNNEI. V lost 7 bases and J lost 3, with 12 bases in between.

The genes are TRBV25-1 and TRBJ2-7; D might be TRBD1 (6 bases). Trimming pared 2 bases from V and 4 bases from J, leaving 12 bases between. In germline, CDR1 is MGHDK, CDR2 SYGVNS. The CDR3 is 14 amino acids. This chain's CDR3 is CASSETGRWYEQYF. CDR3 DNA sequence: TGTGCCAGCAGTGAAACAGGGCGTTGGTACGAGCAGTACTTC.

V is TRBV6-2 or TRBV6-3 and J is TRBJ2-1; D might be TRBD1 (6 bases). The CDR3 runs to 15 residues. Trimming pared 4 bases from V and 6 bases from J, leaving 16 bases between. The germline V gene has CDR1 MNHEY and CDR2 SVGEGT. CDR3 sequence: CASSLTGHIPNEQFF. CDR3 nucleotide sequence: TGTGCCAGCAGTTTAACGGGACATATCCCCAATGAGCAGTTCTTC.

This chain links TRBV11-3 with TRBJ2-7; D is undetermined. CDR1 is SGHNT and CDR2 is YENEEA in the germline V gene. CDR3 size: 14 residues. The V gene lost 0 bases and the J gene lost 2 bases, with 8 bases spanning the gap. CDR3 residues: CASSLDKGAYEQYF. The CDR3 DNA follows: TGTGCCAGCAGCTTAGACAAGGGCGCCTACGAGCAGTACTTC.

Only a few counts were recorded for this clonotype. The chain couples TRBV4-1 to TRBJ2-7; D may be TRBD1 (6 bases). The length of the CDR3 is 16 residues. Looked up from germline, CDR1 is MGHRA and CDR2 is YSYEKL. The ends were cut back, 0 bases at V and 7 bases at J, with 19 bases in the middle. The CDR3: CASSQERGQTVREQYF. The CDR3 coding sequence is TGCGCCAGCAGCCAAGAGCGCGGACAGACAGTACGGGAGCAGTACTTC.

The chain carries TRBV7-2 and TRBJ2-1; D is unclear. The V and J ends lost 1 base and 9 bases respectively, with 10 bases between them. Germline CDR1 is SGHTA and CDR2 is FQGNSA. This CDR3 is built from 13 residues. CDR3 protein: CASSLGARIEQFF. The CDR3 DNA reads TGTGCCAGCAGCTTAGGGGCCCGCATTGAGCAGTTCTTC.

Worth noting for this clonotype: One junction end disagrees with the germline gene, perhaps due to a read error. This chain joins TRBV4-1 and TRBJ1-6, with D hard to call. The CDR3 covers 14 residues. Germline CDR1 and CDR2: MGHRA and YSYEKL. The CDR3 sequence: CTSSQDEFNSPLHF. For the CDR3, the DNA is TGCACCAGCAGCCAAGACGAGTTTAATTCACCCCTCCACTTT.

The rearrangement joins TRBV6-2 or TRBV6-3 to TRBJ2-1, with 9 positions matching TRBD2. CDR3 length: 14 amino acids. Unmatched junction bases numbered 9, after V lost 8 bases and J lost 7 bases. In germline, CDR1 is MNHEY, CDR2 SVGEGT. For the CDR3, the DNA is TGTGCCAGCGGCTATAGCGGGAGACGGAATGAGCAGTTCTTC. Translated, it gives CASGYSGRRNEQFF.

The rearrangement uses TRBV28 and TRBJ1-2; 7 positions match TRBD1. Germline V CDR1 and CDR2: MDHEN, SYDVKM. The V segment lost 2 bases and the J segment 4 bases; nucleotides outside the gene matches: 16. The CDR3 is 18 residues long. The CDR3 spells CASSLMGRGLTPGYGYTF. As DNA, the CDR3 is TGTGCCAGCAGTTTAATGGGAAGGGGGCTAACCCCTGGCTATGGCTACACCTTC.

The chain combines TRBV7-8 with TRBJ1-2; no definite D call. V lost 2 bases and J lost 4, with 17 bases in between. This CDR3 region has 16 residues. Germline V gene lookup returns CDR1 SGHVS and CDR2 FQNEAQ. The CDR3 coding sequence is TGTGCCAGCAGCTTAATGCCGGGAGGAGAGGTCTATGGCTACACCTTC. Protein: CASSLMPGGEVYGYTF.

V usage is TRBV7-2 and J usage is TRBJ2-1; D is perhaps TRBD2 (6 bases). V gave up 1 base and J gave up 6 bases, with 13 bases separating them. The V gene's germline CDR1 is SGHTA and CDR2 FQGNSA. This CDR3 is built from 15 residues. The CDR3 sequence: CASSLVGSGPNEQFF. The CDR3 DNA follows: TGTGCCAGCAGCTTAGTGGGTAGCGGACCCAATGAGCAGTTCTTC.

The chain has TRBV20-1 and TRBJ1-3; 7 bases align to TRBD1. Germline CDR1 DFQATT, CDR2 SNEGSKA (reference sequence). CDR3 size: 14 residues. V lost 1 base, J lost 7 bases, and 7 bases stayed unmatched. CDR3 DNA sequence: TGCAGTGCTAGAGCCGAAACAGGGGTGAACACCATATATTTT. This translates into CSARAETGVNTIYF.